The present T cell receptor (beta chain) was sequenced within a study of blood T cell repertoires in COVID-19. Study background: Acute-phase and convalescent COVID-19 samples originated in the United States, Italy and Spain. The cDNA or gDNA used as material had been derived from T cells, B-cell-depleted T cells, or PBMCs.

This clone has a handful of counts. Unmatched junction bases numbered 17, after V lost 6 bases and J lost 2 bases. This CDR3 comprises 18 residues. Per germline, CDR1 LNHDA and CDR2 SQIVND (reference sequence). Under the authors' procedure: Estimated nucleated cell counts came from reference gene primer amplification. The assay was immunoSEQ multiplex PCR, and TCRdb's table has in-frame clones only and misses some. The DNA was the basis for D and trimming; V, J and clone size are from that table. The data contain a few hundred thousand clones, around 87% of them seen just once; the ten biggest clones take up approximately 2.2%.

This chain connects TRBV19 to TRBJ1-2; 8 nucleotides line up with TRBD1. Sample: peripheral blood. The TCR was taken from a woman in her forties or fifties with acute or convalescent COVID-19. In DNA form, the CDR3 reads TGTGCCAGTAGCATCGCTATCCAGGGGGCGGTCGGCAACTATGGCTACACCTTC. It encodes CASSIAIQGAVGNYGYTF.